The 18 T cell receptor beta chains below come from one sample, sequenced in a study of blood T cell repertoires in COVID-19. The repertoire was sequenced with immunoSEQ multiplex PCR; TCRdb's copy has only in-frame clones and lacks some. The table includes more than 90,000 clones, under 85% detected once. The specimen sequenced was peripheral blood. Receptors were obtained from a human donor in a cohort sampled during active COVID-19.

The V and J genes are TRBV30 and TRBJ1-6, with TRBD1 identical over 12 bases. Germline trimming cut 7 bases from V and 7 bases from J; bases unmatched to any gene: 14. The V gene's germline CDR1 is GTSNPN and CDR2 SVGIG (reference sequence). The CDR3 runs 17 residues. The CDR3 is CASTGTGGALSNSPLHF. CDR3 sequence (DNA): TGTGCCTCGACCGGGACAGGGGGCGCGCTTTCCAATTCACCCCTCCACTTT. Full variable domain (rest looked up from reference TRBV30 and TRBJ1-6): SQTIHQWPATLVQPVGSPLSLECTVEGTSNPNLYWYRQAAGRGLQLLFYSVGIGQISSEVPQNLSASRPQDRQFILSSKKLLLSDSGFYLCASTGTGGALSNSPLHFGNGTRLTVT.

CDR3 sequence: CASSLAGLTNEKLFF. The CDR3 DNA reads as TGTGCCAGCAGCTTAGCAGGGTTAACTAATGAAAAACTGTTTTTT. The gene calls are TRBV5-6 and TRBJ1-4, with D tentatively TRBD1 (5 bases). CDR3 size: 15 residues. In germline, CDR1 is SGHDT, CDR2 YYEEEE. Trimming removed 2 bases at V and 1 base at J, with 9 bases between.

This rearrangement joins TRBV21-1 to TRBJ1-2; the table names TRBD1, a call not compared with the DNA. TRBV21-1 is recorded as a pseudogene. The CDR3 contains 17 residues. The CDR3 sequence is CASSKGLTGDSNYGYTF. The CDR3 DNA sequence: TGTGCCAGCAGCAAAGGACTTACAGGGGATTCTAACTATGGCTACACCTTC.

The genes are TRBV4-3 and TRBJ1-2; the D gene is possibly TRBD1 (6 bases). Germline lookup yields CDR1 LGHNA and CDR2 YSLEER. V shed 5 bases and J shed 3 bases, with 19 bases lying between them. This CDR3 spans 16 amino acids. The CDR3 protein is CASSGSCGGAYYGYTF. The CDR3 DNA reads TGCGCCAGCAGCGGATCGTGCGGGGGGGCCTACTATGGCTACACCTTC.

V is TRBV7-9 and J is TRBJ2-7; 11 nucleotides match TRBD2. The CDR3 consists of 17 residues. The junction had 9 bases not matched to a gene; V was cut back by 0 bases and J by 5 bases. The germline gives CDR1 SEHNR, CDR2 FQNEAQ (reference sequence). The CDR3 loop is CASSLALLAGVYDEQYF. Written as DNA, the CDR3 is TGTGCCAGCAGCTTAGCGCTACTAGCGGGGGTGTACGACGAGCAGTACTTC.

The chain combines TRBV6-5 with TRBJ1-1; possible D gene TRBD1, 6 bases. CDR3 size: 14 residues. Per germline, CDR1 MNHEY and CDR2 SVGAGI. V shed 2 bases and J shed 8 bases, with 15 bases lying between them. The CDR3 reads CASSYPAAGTEAFF. The CDR3 nucleotides read TGTGCCAGCAGTTACCCCGCCGCCGGGACAGAAGCTTTCTTT.

This chain uses TRBV29-1 with TRBJ2-1; D might be TRBD1 (5 bases). The germline V gene has CDR1 SQVTM and CDR2 ANQGSEA. This CDR3 is built from 12 residues. V lost 3 bases and J 7 bases, leaving 10 bases between the germline ends. CDR3 bases: TGCAGCGTTGATCTCAGGGATAATGAGCAGTTCTTC. Its translation: CSVDLRDNEQFF.

The gene calls are TRBV7-8 and TRBJ1-2; D gene unclear. The CDR3 is 16 amino acids. The V gene lost 2 bases and the J gene lost 3 bases, with 16 bases spanning the gap. Germline CDR1 SGHVS, CDR2 FQNEAQ. CDR3 sequence reads: CASSLRSEADYYGYTF. In DNA form, the CDR3 reads TGTGCCAGCAGCTTAAGGAGTGAGGCTGATTACTATGGCTACACCTTC.

The rearrangement joins TRBV12-3 or TRBV12-4 to TRBJ2-2, with D possibly TRBD2 on 7 matching bases. V gave up 5 bases and J gave up 7 bases, with 11 bases separating them. This CDR3 region has 13 residues. CDR3: CASSPGEGGELFF. In DNA, the CDR3 is TGTGCCAGCAGTCCAGGGGAGGGCGGGGAGCTGTTTTTT.

The chain combines TRBV7-9 with TRBJ1-2; 8 nucleotides align to TRBD1. The V gene's germline CDR1 is SEHNR and CDR2 FQNEAQ (reference sequence). With V trimmed by 3 bases and J by 8 bases, 5 bases remained unmatched. The CDR3 length is 13 residues. The CDR3, as DNA: TGTGCCAGCAGCTTGGCAGGGGGCTTGGGCTACACCTTC. Protein: CASSLAGGLGYTF.

In this sample, this clone turned up once. This chain joins TRBV28 and TRBJ1-5, with 7 bases lining up with TRBD1. This CDR3 comprises 11 residues. V lost 6 bases, J lost 16 bases, and 9 bases stayed unmatched. CDR1 is MDHEN and CDR2 is SYDVKM in the germline V gene. The CDR3 spells CASSWGAGGHF. The CDR3 bases are TGTGCCAGCAGCTGGGGGGCAGGGGGACATTTT. The whole variable domain, filled in from reference TRBV28 and TRBJ1-5, reads DVKVTQSSRYLVKRTGEKVFLECVQDMDHENMFWYRQDPGLGLRLIYFSYDVKMKEKGDIPEGYSVSREKKERFSLILESASTNQTSMYLCASSWGAGGHFGDGTRLSIL.

This clone was found once. The chain has TRBV4-2 and TRBJ1-1; D perhaps matches TRBD1 (6 bases). The CDR3 loop spans 16 amino acids. V was pared by 5 bases and J by 1 base, with 17 bases between. Germline CDR1 LGHNA, CDR2 YNFKEQ. CDR3 residues: CASSGSGGAGNTEAFF. The CDR3 bases are TGTGCCAGCAGCGGCTCGGGGGGCGCAGGGAACACTGAAGCTTTCTTT.

The V and J genes are TRBV2 and TRBJ2-3; D is possibly TRBD2 (5 bases). The CDR3 is 15 residues long. Germline-derived CDR1 and CDR2 are SNHLY and FYNNEI. Trimming took off 8 bases at V and 0 bases at J, with 15 bases between the two ends. The CDR3 nucleotides read TGTGCCAGCCCGTTCGAAGCGGCTAGCACAGATACGCAGTATTTT. Translation: CASPFEAASTDTQYF.

This chain joins TRBV5-1 and TRBJ2-5; TRBD1 matches 7 bases. The CDR3 has 14 amino acids. V lost 0 bases, J lost 9 bases, and 8 bases stayed unmatched. Per the germline V gene, CDR1 is SGHRS and CDR2 is YFSETQ. CDR3 sequence: CASSLGTGPGAQYF. CDR3 bases: TGCGCCAGCAGCTTGGGGACAGGACCAGGGGCCCAGTACTTC. The full variable domain, its missing parts supplied by reference TRBV5-1 and TRBJ2-5, is KAGVTQTPRYLIKTRGQQVTLSCSPISGHRSVSWYQQTPGQGLQFLFEYFSETQRNKGNFPGRFSGRQFSNSRSEMNVSTLELGDSALYLCASSLGTGPGAQYFGPGTRLLVL.

The chain combines TRBV5-4 with TRBJ2-5; 7 bases match TRBD1. V shed 2 bases, J shed 4 bases, and the junction held 5 bases outside the gene matches. CDR1 is SGHNT and CDR2 is YYREEE in the germline V gene (reference sequence). The CDR3 runs to 14 residues. CDR3 DNA sequence: TGTGCCAGCAGCTTTACAGGGGCCGGAGAGACCCAGTACTTC. As protein: CASSFTGAGETQYF. The full variable domain, its missing parts supplied by reference TRBV5-4 and TRBJ2-5, is ETGVTQSPTHLIKTRGQQVTLRCSSQSGHNTVSWYQQALGQGPQFIFQYYREEENGRGNFPPRFSGLQFPNYSSELNVNALELDDSALYLCASSFTGAGETQYFGPGTRLLVL.

V usage is TRBV5-1 and J usage is TRBJ1-6; D unclear. The length of the CDR3 is 14 residues. Per germline, CDR1 SGHRS and CDR2 YFSETQ. V lost 5 bases and J 11 bases, leaving 17 bases between the germline ends. The DNA for the CDR3 is TGCGCCAGCAGGCCCGGACCGACCGGGACACCCCTCCACTTT. As protein: CASRPGPTGTPLHF.

This clone has a handful of counts. The sample contains more than one DNA sequence encoding this CDR3. The chain carries TRBV5-4 and TRBJ2-5; D is unclear. Per germline, CDR1 SGHNT and CDR2 YYREEE (reference sequence). The length of the CDR3 is 11 residues. The V and J ends lost 2 bases and 4 bases respectively, with 3 bases between them. CDR3 nucleotide sequence: TGTGCCAGCAGCTTCGGAGAGACCCAGTACTTC. It encodes CASSFGETQYF.

This clone was seen a handful of times. V and J are TRBV27 and TRBJ1-6; TRBD1 aligns across 9 bases. Looked up from germline, CDR1 is MNHEY and CDR2 is SMNVEV (reference sequence). V was clipped by 0 bases and J by 9 bases; unmatched bases: 6. The CDR3 contains 16 residues. In DNA form, the CDR3 reads TGTGCCAGCAGTTTATCGATTAGACAGGGGGGTTCACCCCTCCACTTT. Amino acid sequence: CASSLSIRQGGSPLHF.